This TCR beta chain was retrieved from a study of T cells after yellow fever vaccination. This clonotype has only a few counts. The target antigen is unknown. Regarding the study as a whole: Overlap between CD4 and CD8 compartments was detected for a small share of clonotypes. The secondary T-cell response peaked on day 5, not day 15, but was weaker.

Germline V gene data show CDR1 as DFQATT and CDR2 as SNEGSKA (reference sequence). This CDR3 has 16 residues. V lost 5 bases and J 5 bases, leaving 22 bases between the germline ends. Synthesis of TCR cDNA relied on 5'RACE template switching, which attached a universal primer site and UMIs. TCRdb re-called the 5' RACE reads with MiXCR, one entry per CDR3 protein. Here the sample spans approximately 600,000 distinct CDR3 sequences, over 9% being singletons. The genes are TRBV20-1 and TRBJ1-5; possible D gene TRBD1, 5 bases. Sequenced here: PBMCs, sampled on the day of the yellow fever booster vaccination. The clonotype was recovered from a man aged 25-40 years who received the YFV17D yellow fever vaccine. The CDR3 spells CSAQIWESVGHQPQHF. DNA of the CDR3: TGCAGTGCTCAGATATGGGAATCTGTGGGGCATCAGCCCCAGCATTTT.